The 21 T cell receptor beta chains presented below share a single source sample, sequenced in a study of T cells in women clearing cervical HPV infection. Some clones are missing from TCRdb's copy, which holds only in-frame ones; the method was immunoSEQ multiplex PCR. The specimen's table records about 46,000 clones. The sequencing sample was made of blood buffy coat. The source is a woman between 18 and 69 years old with a cervical HPV16 infection that either progressed to CIN3+ or cleared (not recorded which).

Partial CDR3 DNA: TGCGCCAGCAGCTTGGTCTCAGGGTCGGCGAGAAAAATAACCTATGGC. It specifies CASSLVSGSARKITYG. The whole CDR3 reads CASSLVSGSARKITYGYTF. V is TRBV5-1 and J is TRBJ1-2; possible D gene TRBD1, 5 bases. The read ends 3 residues before the CDR3 terminus; that terminus is restored from the germline J gene. Trimming shortened V by 0 bases and J by 4 bases, and 25 bases separated the two germline ends. CDR3 length equals 19 residues. Germline V gene data show CDR1 as SGHRS and CDR2 as YFSETQ.

On this clone: The read falls 3 residues short of the CDR3 end, and the missing part is taken from the germline J gene. J is TRBJ2-2 and V is TRBV30; D gene unclear. The CDR3 consists of 13 residues. Per the germline V gene, CDR1 is GTSNPN and CDR2 is SVGIG (reference sequence). This CDR3 is CAWSVRVNEKLFF. Incomplete CDR3 DNA: TGTGCCTGGAGTGTACGCGTTAATGAAAAG.

Incomplete CDR3 DNA: TGCAGCGTTGAGGGTGGACAGAAGTACGAG. Amino acid sequence: CSVEGGQKYE. The full CDR3 protein is CSVEGGQKYEQYF. This chain connects TRBV29-1 to TRBJ2-7; tentative D call: TRBD1 (6 bases). The read halts 3 residues ahead of the CDR3 end, with the missing end drawn from the germline J gene. Trimming shortened V by 3 bases and J by 4 bases, and 13 bases separated the two germline ends. The germline V gene has CDR1 SQVTM and CDR2 ANQGSEA. CDR3 length: 13 residues.

With regard to this clone: The read comes to an end 3 residues before the CDR3 does, leaving the germline J gene to fill in the end. The chain uses TRBV2 and TRBJ2-3; TRBD2 matches at 8 bases. Germline V gene sequence: CDR1 SNHLY, CDR2 FYNNEI. V was clipped by 5 bases and J by 5 bases; unmatched bases: 3. The CDR3 has 13 residues. The CDR3 sequence: CASSPGTRDTQYF. CDR3 DNA (partial): TGTGCCAGCAGTCCCGGGACTAGAGATACG.

Comments on this clone: The CDR3 end is not reached by the read, which stops 3 residues before it; the germline J gene fills it in. The genes are TRBV29-1 and TRBJ2-7; tentative D call: TRBD1 (5 bases). This CDR3 region has 12 residues. The V end lost 6 bases, the J end lost 2 bases, and 11 bases lay between the germline ends. Per the germline V gene, CDR1 is SQVTM and CDR2 is ANQGSEA. CDR3 DNA, as far as it was read: TGCAGCGTAGGCGACAGCCCCTACGAG. It codes for CSVGDSPYE. The full CDR3 sequence reads CSVGDSPYEQYF.

Remarks on this clone: The read stops 3 residues short of the end of the CDR3; the missing end is completed from the germline J gene. The chain is built from TRBV5-4 and TRBJ1-2, with 8 bases identical to TRBD1. Looked up from germline, CDR1 is SGHNT and CDR2 is YYREEE (reference sequence). The CDR3 is 15 amino acids. J gave up 4 bases and V 3 bases, and 8 bases lay outside the gene matches. CDR3 DNA (partial): TGTGCCAGCAGCTCAGGGACAGGATCATTCTATGGC. Translated, it gives CASSSGTGSFYG. The whole CDR3 protein reads CASSSGTGSFYGYTF.

Points on this clone: The read ends 3 residues before the CDR3 terminus; that terminus is restored from the germline J gene. The chain joins TRBV6-1 to TRBJ2-3; D is undetermined. The V gene's germline CDR1 is MNHNS and CDR2 SASEGT. This CDR3 comprises 12 residues. CDR3 in amino acids: CASSDSIKTQYF. The CDR3 bases that were read are TGTGCCAGCAGTGACAGTATTAAGACG.

Concerning this clone itself: The read ends 3 residues before the CDR3 terminus; that terminus is restored from the germline J gene. The chain recombines TRBV2 with TRBJ2-3, with 8 bases matching TRBD1. CDR1 SNHLY and CDR2 FYNNEI come from the germline V gene. V lost 3 bases to trimming and J lost 5 bases; unmatched junction nucleotides: 10. CDR3 length equals 16 residues. The CDR3 sequence is CASSDLASTGGDTQYF. CDR3 DNA (partial): TGTGCCAGCAGTGACCTAGCGTCCACAGGGGGAGATACG.

The CDR3 here is CSANPPTSARTDTQYF. Incomplete CDR3 DNA: TGCAGTGCTAACCCCCCGACTAGCGCCCGCACAGATACG. The chain carries TRBV20-1 and TRBJ2-3, with 8 nucleotides matching TRBD2. Sequencing ends 3 residues short of the CDR3 end; the germline J gene provides the rest. Per germline, CDR1 DFQATT and CDR2 SNEGSKA (reference sequence). The trim removed 4 bases at V and 1 base at J, leaving 10 bases unmatched. This CDR3 has 16 amino acids.

Of note for this clone: The read finishes 3 residues shy of the CDR3 end, and the germline J gene is used to complete it. The V call is TRBV30, the J call TRBJ2-2; D unclear. Per germline, CDR1 GTSNPN and CDR2 SVGIG (reference sequence). Between the trimmed V and J ends, which lost 8 bases and 2 bases, there was a span of 15 bases. This CDR3 contains 14 residues. The CDR3 bases that were read are TGTGCCGGCACCGATCACGAAAACACCGGGGAG. The encoded protein is CAGTDHENTGE. The whole CDR3 protein reads CAGTDHENTGELFF.

Turning to this clone: The read ends 3 residues before the CDR3 terminus; that terminus is restored from the germline J gene. The same CDR3 is also encoded by other DNA sequences in this sample. The rearrangement links TRBV5-4 to TRBJ1-5, with D possibly matching TRBD1 (5 bases). CDR1 and CDR2 (germline): SGHNT, YYREEE (reference sequence). The CDR3 contains 16 residues. Trimming cost V 2 bases and J 0 bases, with 12 bases left between them. CDR3 residues: CASSLWGQGSNQPQHF. The CDR3 bases that were read are TGTGCCAGCAGCTTATGGGGCCAGGGTAGCAATCAGCCC.

With regard to this clone: Read sequence stops 3 residues before the CDR3 end, and the germline J gene provides the missing end. V usage is TRBV2 and J usage is TRBJ2-3; TRBD1 matches 7 bases. CDR1 and CDR2 (germline): SNHLY, FYNNEI. This CDR3 comprises 13 residues. Partial CDR3 DNA: TGTGCCAGCAGTCGACAGGGCGGGCAGCCG. Protein: CASSRQGGQP. The entire CDR3 protein reads CASSRQGGQPQYF.

With respect to this clone: The DNA ends 3 residues before the CDR3 does, and the rest of the CDR3 is filled in from the germline J gene. J is TRBJ2-3 and V is TRBV7-8; D gene unclear. The CDR3 spans 12 residues. V dropped 7 bases and J dropped 3 bases, with 8 bases sitting between them. Looked up from germline, CDR1 is SGHVS and CDR2 is FQNEAQ. CDR3 amino acids: CASTLQTDTQYF. CDR3 DNA, as far as it was read: TGTGCCAGCACTCTACAGACAGATACG.

To note about this clone: The CDR3 end is not reached by the read, which stops 3 residues before it; the germline J gene fills it in. The V gene is TRBV7-8, the J gene TRBJ2-7, with D tentatively TRBD2 (6 bases). Germline V gives CDR1 SGHVS, CDR2 FQNEAQ. Trimming removed 5 bases at V and 5 bases at J, with 16 bases between. There are 14 residues in the CDR3. CDR3 DNA (partial): TGTGCCAGCAGCCTCTTGGGGGGACGGGACGAG. Its protein is CASSLLGGRDE. The full-length CDR3 reads as CASSLLGGRDEQYF.

For this clone: Read sequence stops 3 residues before the CDR3 end, and the germline J gene provides the missing end. The chain has TRBV18 and TRBJ2-1, with 12 nucleotides matching TRBD2. This CDR3 has 15 residues. The V gene end was trimmed by 5 bases and the J gene end by 6 bases; junction bases not matched to a gene: 5. Germline CDR1 KGHSH, CDR2 LQKENI. The part of the CDR3 DNA that was read is TGTGCCAGCTCATCCGGGACTAGCGGGTTCAATGAG. It yields the protein CASSSGTSGFNE. The entire CDR3 protein is CASSSGTSGFNEQFF.

As for this clone: The read ends 3 residues shy of where the CDR3 ends; the end is completed using the germline J gene. V is TRBV7-8 and J is TRBJ2-7; D remains ambiguous. CDR3 length equals 14 residues. The germline V gene has CDR1 SGHVS and CDR2 FQNEAQ. Trimming took 2 bases from V and 3 from J, leaving 11 bases between them. The CDR3 protein is CASSLTADFYEQYF. The CDR3 DNA, read in part, is TGTGCCAGCAGCTTAACGGCGGATTTCTACGAG. Drawing the rest from reference TRBV7-8 and TRBJ2-7, the complete variable domain is GAGVSQSPRYKVAKRGQDVALRCDPISGHVSLFWYQQALGQGPEFLTYFQNEAQLDKSGLPSDRFFAERPEGSVSTLKIQRTQQEDSAVYLCASSLTADFYEQYFGPGTRLTVT.

Here the CDR3 reads CASRQGGTVANTGELFF. The covered CDR3 bases are TGTGCCAGTAGACAGGGGGGGACCGTCGCGAACACCGGGGAG. This chain connects TRBV19 to TRBJ2-2; D is possibly TRBD1 (8 bases). Coverage ceases 3 residues before the CDR3 finishes, and the germline J gene fills in the end. Germline V gene data show CDR1 as LNHDA and CDR2 as SQIVND (reference sequence). The V gene lost 6 bases and the J gene lost 0 bases, with 17 bases spanning the gap. This CDR3 has 17 amino acids.

On this clone: The missing CDR3 end, 3 residues past where the read stops, is filled in from the germline J gene. The chain recombines TRBV18 with TRBJ2-7; 7 nucleotides agree with TRBD2. The CDR3 extends over 18 amino acids. Germline loops: CDR1 KGHSH, CDR2 LQKENI. V dropped 0 bases and J dropped 3; count of bases not matched to a gene: 14. CDR3 in amino acids: CASSPPNRLSGKHYEQYF. Partial CDR3 DNA: TGTGCCAGCTCACCACCGAATCGGCTCAGCGGGAAGCACTACGAG.

About this clone itself: The read ends 3 residues before the CDR3 terminus; that terminus is restored from the germline J gene. The chain combines TRBV7-9 with TRBJ1-6; D might be TRBD1 (6 bases). From germline, CDR1 is SEHNR and CDR2 FQNEAQ (reference sequence). V shed 5 bases and J shed 7 bases, with 15 bases lying between them. The CDR3 covers 15 residues. Incomplete CDR3 DNA: TGTGCCAGCAGCGTCGGGACATACAACAATTCACCC. Its protein product is CASSVGTYNNSP. The whole CDR3 is CASSVGTYNNSPLHF. Full variable domain (rest looked up from reference TRBV7-9 and TRBJ1-6): DTGVSQNPRHKITKRGQNVTFRCDPISEHNRLYWYRQTLGQGPEFLTYFQNEAQLEKSRLLSDRFSAERPKGSFSTLEIQRTEQGDSAMYLCASSVGTYNNSPLHFGNGTRLTVT.

To note about this clone: The CDR3 end is not reached by the read, which stops 3 residues before it; the germline J gene fills it in. The chain employs TRBV19 and TRBJ2-7; D unresolved. Germline loops: CDR1 LNHDA, CDR2 SQIVND (reference sequence). V lost 1 base to trimming and J lost 3 bases, with 10 bases between them. This CDR3 spans 14 amino acids. The CDR3 reads CASSIGARSYEQYF. Incomplete CDR3 DNA: TGTGCCAGTAGTATAGGTGCTAGAAGCTACGAG.

As for this clone: The sequenced fragment ends 3 residues before the CDR3 boundary, so the rest is inferred from the germline J gene. The chain links TRBV2 to TRBJ2-7; the D gene is possibly TRBD1 (5 bases). V was trimmed by 2 bases and J by 6 bases, leaving 14 bases between them. CDR3 length: 14 residues. Germline CDR1 reads SNHLY; CDR2 reads FYNNEI. The DNA read from the CDR3 is TGTGCCAGCAGTGAAACCCAGGGTTTGGGCGAG. Translating it yields CASSETQGLGE. The full CDR3 sequence reads CASSETQGLGEQYF.